The TCR beta chain described here comes from a study of blood T cells in healthy people across ages. Notes on the study in general: Donor CMV status was unknown, possibly confounding expanded clonotype changes. Greater diversity and more naive CD4+ cells were seen in long-lived donors than in aged donors.

Through a sample-barcoded 5' primer and a J-beta primer mix, a second PCR was run for 7 to 11 cycles. A template-switch adaptor that had 12 random nucleotides put a tag on each cDNA molecule. Every sample returned 2.5 million or more CDR3-containing paired-end reads. TCRdb used MiXCR to reprocess the 5' RACE reads, holding one entry per CDR3 protein. There are about 1.1 million distinct CDR3 sequences in the sample; around two fifths occur only once, and 13% lies in the top ten. A note on this clonotype: Its antigen is undetermined.

V was shortened by 2 bases and J by 4 bases, with 8 bases between the two germline ends. The CDR3 runs 13 residues. Germline V gene sequence: CDR1 SNHLY, CDR2 FYNNEI. The sequenced sample consisted of blood. The genes are TRBV2 and TRBJ2-5; D is tentatively TRBD1 or TRBD2 (6 bases each). The receptor was isolated from a man between 18 and 35 years old in good health. The CDR3: CASSERGAETQYF. In DNA form, the CDR3 reads TGTGCCAGCAGTGAAAGGGGGGCAGAGACCCAGTACTTC. Looking up the rest from reference TRBV2 and TRBJ2-5 gives the full variable domain: EPEVTQTPSHQVTQMGQEVILRCVPISNHLYFYWYRQILGQKVEFLVSFYNNEISEKSEIFDDQFSVERPDGSNFTLKIRSTKLEDSAMYFCASSERGAETQYFGPGTRLLVL.